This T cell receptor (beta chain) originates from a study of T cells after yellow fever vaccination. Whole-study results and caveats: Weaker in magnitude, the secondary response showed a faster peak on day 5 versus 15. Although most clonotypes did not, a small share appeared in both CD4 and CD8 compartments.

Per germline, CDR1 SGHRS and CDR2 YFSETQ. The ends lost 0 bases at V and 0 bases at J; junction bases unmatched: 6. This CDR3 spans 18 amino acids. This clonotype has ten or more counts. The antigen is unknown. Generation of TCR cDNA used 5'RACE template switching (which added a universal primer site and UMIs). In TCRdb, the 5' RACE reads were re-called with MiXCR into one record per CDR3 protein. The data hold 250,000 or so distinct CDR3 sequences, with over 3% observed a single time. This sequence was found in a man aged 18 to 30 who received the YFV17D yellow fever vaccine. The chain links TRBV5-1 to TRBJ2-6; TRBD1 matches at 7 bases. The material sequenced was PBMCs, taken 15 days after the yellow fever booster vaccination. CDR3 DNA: TGCGCCAGCAGCTTGGTGGCCAGGGGGAGCTCTGGGGCCAACGTCCTGACTTTC. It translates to CASSLVARGSSGANVLTF.